These 3 T cell receptor beta chains were all obtained from the same sample, sequenced in a study of T and B cells in COVID-19 patients. Blood genomic DNA input for TRB amplification was roughly 220-500 ng. Multiplex PCR with BIOMED2 TRB-A/B primer pools amplified TRB rearrangements. TCRdb reanalysed the multiplex PCR reads using MiXCR and keeps one entry per CDR3 protein. The sample has 15,000 to 20,000 distinct CDR3 sequences, 35% to 40% seen once. Input material: blood. Receptors originate from a human donor with active COVID-19.

The rearrangement uses TRBV6-1 and TRBJ2-7; tentative D call: TRBD2 (6 bases). This CDR3 has 15 residues. Trimming shortened V by 6 bases and J by 1 base, and 16 bases separated the two germline ends. From germline, CDR1 is MNHNS and CDR2 SASEGT. The CDR3 DNA sequence: TGTGCCAGCAGACAATACCGCGGGACTTCCTACGAGCAGTACTTC. Translating gives CASRQYRGTSYEQYF.

The rearrangement joins TRBV6-1 to TRBJ1-1, with a tentative D call TRBD1 (6 bases). CDR1 MNHNS and CDR2 SASEGT come from the germline V gene. The CDR3 is made up of 13 amino acids. V gave up 3 bases and J gave up 5 bases, with 10 bases separating them. CDR3 nucleotides: TGTGCCAGCAGTGAGATAGGGGGGACTGAAGCTTTCTTT. Protein: CASSEIGGTEAFF.

The chain employs TRBV6-1 and TRBJ1-5; D perhaps matches TRBD1 (6 bases). Germline V CDR1 and CDR2: MNHNS, SASEGT. This CDR3 has 16 residues. Deletions cut 2 bases from V and 0 bases from J, with 11 bases between. This chain's CDR3 is CASSERDIHSNQPQHF. Here the CDR3 DNA reads TGTGCCAGCAGTGAACGGGACATCCATAGCAATCAGCCCCAGCATTTT.